One and the same sample provided the 29 T cell receptor beta chains below, sequenced in a study of Ad26.COV2.S vaccination and SARS-CoV-2 variants. Only in-frame clones appear in the TCRdb table, and some are missing; sequencing was by immunoSEQ multiplex PCR. In the table there are some 420,000 clones, 88% of which are singletons. Treatment meaning: around 19 received Ad26.COV2.S at low or high dose, single or two shots; a few received placebo; per-sample allocation not given. Vaccine and placebo recipients were sampled on day 63 after the first injection. Sample: peripheral blood, taken in a trial of Ad26.COV2.S vaccine versus placebo. These receptors all stem from a person aged 18-60 years who received the Ad26.COV2.S COVID-19 vaccine or a placebo.

The chain recombines TRBV11-3 with TRBJ2-3; D remains unclear. V was pared by 0 bases and J by 4 bases, with 8 bases between. Germline V gives CDR1 SGHNT, CDR2 YENEEA. This CDR3 has 14 amino acids. CDR3 sequence: CASSLDRWSDTQYF. CDR3 in DNA: TGTGCCAGCAGCTTAGATCGTTGGTCAGATACGCAGTATTTT.

CDR3 DNA: TGTGCCAGCACCCCGAGGGGGGGGACTTTGTACTACGAGCAGTACTTC. Translated: CASTPRGGTLYYEQYF. This chain connects TRBV28 to TRBJ2-7, with a weak D call TRBD2 (7 bases). Deletions cut 7 bases from V and 3 bases from J, with 22 bases between. This CDR3 is 16 amino acids long. CDR1 and CDR2 from the germline V gene are MDHEN and SYDVKM.

V gene TRBV19 combines with J gene TRBJ2-3; the D is unclear. Trimming pared 8 bases from V and 4 bases from J, leaving 10 bases between. The CDR3 consists of 12 residues. Germline CDR1 LNHDA, CDR2 SQIVND (reference sequence). CDR3 protein: CASSSGADTQYF. The CDR3 nucleotides read TGTGCCAGTTCGAGTGGCGCAGATACGCAGTATTTT.

The chain employs TRBV6-4 and TRBJ2-2; 9 bases line up with TRBD1. There are 16 residues in the CDR3. V was pared by 0 bases and J by 7 bases, with 6 bases of the junction left unmatched. CDR1 is MRHNA and CDR2 is SNTAGT in the germline V gene. CDR3 protein: CASSDSRDRAFGELFF. The CDR3 bases are TGTGCCAGCAGTGACTCTAGGGACAGGGCCTTCGGGGAGCTGTTTTTT.

This clone turned up a few times. The CDR3 loop reads CASSSIGGSTQYF. CDR3 DNA: TGTGCCAGCAGTTCAATAGGGGGCTCGACGCAGTATTTT. The chain recombines TRBV12-3 or TRBV12-4 with TRBJ2-3, with 7 positions matching TRBD1. The CDR3 length is 13 residues. The V and J ends lost 4 bases and 9 bases, in that order; junction bases with no gene match: 7.

The chain has TRBV28 and TRBJ1-1, with 12 bases matching TRBD1. This CDR3 comprises 18 residues. Germline V lookup: CDR1 MDHEN, CDR2 SYDVKM. With V trimmed by 3 bases and J by 4 bases, 12 bases remained unmatched. This CDR3 is CASSFPLGQGAWTTEAFF. CDR3 DNA sequence: TGTGCCAGCAGTTTTCCCCTGGGACAGGGGGCGTGGACCACTGAAGCTTTCTTT.

This clone was seen only once. This sequence joins TRBV5-6 and TRBJ1-5; tentative D call: TRBD1 (6 bases). CDR3 size: 16 residues. V lost 4 bases and J 3 bases, leaving 17 bases between the germline ends. Germline CDR1 reads SGHDT; CDR2 reads YYEEEE. The CDR3 is CASSIYSRGNNQPQHF. The CDR3 DNA sequence: TGTGCCAGCAGCATCTACTCTAGGGGGAACAATCAGCCCCAGCATTTT.

This CDR3 is CASSAGDRGYGYTF. Here the CDR3 DNA reads TGCGCCAGCAGTGCCGGTGACAGGGGTTATGGCTACACCTTC. The chain carries TRBV5-1 and TRBJ1-2, with TRBD1 identical over 8 bases. V was pared by 5 bases and J by 5 bases, with 8 bases of the junction left unmatched. The V gene's germline CDR1 is SGHRS and CDR2 YFSETQ. The CDR3 loop spans 14 amino acids.

This clone appeared once. The gene calls are TRBV4-2 and TRBJ1-5; 9 bases line up with TRBD1. V lost 5 bases, J lost 5 bases, and 7 bases stayed unmatched. The CDR3 is made up of 15 amino acids. In germline, CDR1 is LGHNA, CDR2 YNFKEQ. The CDR3 DNA reads as TGTGCCAGCAGCTTCTCGGACAGGGGTTATCAGCCCCAGCATTTT. It encodes CASSFSDRGYQPQHF.

The chain uses TRBV20-1 and TRBJ1-2; TRBD1 might be the D (5 bases). V lost 3 bases and J 4 bases, leaving 12 bases between the germline ends. This CDR3 is 13 amino acids long. CDR1 is DFQATT, CDR2 SNEGSKA, per germline (reference sequence). In DNA, the CDR3 is TGCAGTGCTAGTAGCGGGGCCGGCTATGGCTACACCTTC. It encodes CSASSGAGYGYTF.

The chain recombines TRBV11-3 with TRBJ2-4, with D maybe TRBD1 (6 bases). The CDR3 consists of 16 residues. V was pared by 5 bases and J by 1 base, with 15 bases between. Germline V gives CDR1 SGHNT, CDR2 YENEEA. CDR3 in amino acids: CASSPGARVAKNIQYF. For the CDR3, the DNA is TGTGCCAGCAGCCCAGGGGCAAGGGTGGCCAAAAACATTCAGTACTTC.

The rearrangement uses TRBV7-2 and TRBJ1-6; D is undetermined. Germline CDR1 is SGHTA and CDR2 is FQGNSA. V was clipped by 4 bases and J by 3 bases, with 1 base between them. The CDR3 length is 12 residues. This CDR3 is CASSYYNSPLHF. The CDR3, as DNA: TGTGCCAGCAGCTACTATAATTCACCCCTCCACTTT.

CDR3 sequence reads: CASSQDRSGGAQTQYF. CDR3 bases: TGTGCCAGCAGCCAAGATCGAAGCGGGGGGGCCCAGACCCAGTACTTC. The chain couples TRBV3-1 (or the pseudogene TRBV3-2) to TRBJ2-5; 10 bases fit TRBD2. V was clipped by 0 bases and J by 6 bases; unmatched bases: 7. This CDR3 contains 16 residues. Germline V gene data show CDR1 as LGHDT and CDR2 as YNNKEL (reference sequence).

The chain links TRBV6-5 to TRBJ1-1, with D possibly matching TRBD1 (6 bases). Germline loops: CDR1 MNHEY, CDR2 SVGAGI. This CDR3 has 16 amino acids. The ends were cut back, 0 bases at V and 0 bases at J, with 11 bases in the middle. The CDR3 spells CASSYSRGDMNTEAFF. The DNA for the CDR3 is TGTGCCAGCAGTTACTCGAGAGGGGACATGAACACTGAAGCTTTCTTT.

This rearrangement joins TRBV4-3 to TRBJ1-3, with D perhaps TRBD1 (5 bases). Per the germline V gene, CDR1 is LGHNA and CDR2 is YSLEER. The CDR3 sequence is 15 residues long. Trimming removed 1 base from V and 2 bases from J, with 9 bases in between. CDR3: CASSQGGNTGNTIYF. The CDR3 region has the DNA TGCGCCAGCAGCCAAGGGGGGAATACTGGAAACACCATATATTTT.

The V call is TRBV7-9, the J call TRBJ2-1; TRBD1 matches at 7 bases. The CDR3 runs 15 residues. Germline V lookup: CDR1 SEHNR, CDR2 FQNEAQ (reference sequence). J lost 2 bases, V lost 7 bases, and 8 bases had no gene match. The CDR3 reads CASNSEDRPYNEQFF. DNA for the CDR3: TGTGCCAGCAACTCGGAGGACAGGCCCTACAATGAGCAGTTCTTC.

The V and J genes are TRBV7-2 and TRBJ1-6; D may be TRBD1 (6 bases). This CDR3 comprises 16 residues. V lost 2 bases, J lost 2 bases, and 10 bases lay in between. Germline CDR1 is SGHTA and CDR2 is FQGNSA. The CDR3 here is CASSLRPGAYNSPLHF. The CDR3, as DNA: TGTGCCAGCAGCTTAAGGCCAGGGGCCTATAATTCACCCCTCCACTTT.

This clone occurred once. The V gene is TRBV9, the J gene TRBJ1-2; the match to TRBD1 covers 7 bases. Germline trimming cut 1 base from V and 4 bases from J; bases unmatched to any gene: 4. Germline assignment: CDR1 SGDLS and CDR2 YYNGEE. The CDR3 loop spans 14 amino acids. The CDR3 nucleotides read TGTGCCAGCAGCGTAACCGGACAGGTCTATGGCTACACCTTC. It encodes CASSVTGQVYGYTF.

The table lists this clone with a few counts. The J gene is TRBJ1-2, the V gene TRBV7-9; TRBD1 matches 11 bases. The CDR3 is 17 amino acids. CDR1 SEHNR and CDR2 FQNEAQ come from the germline V gene (reference sequence). Unmatched junction bases numbered 12, after V lost 5 bases and J lost 4 bases. As DNA, the CDR3 is TGTGCCAGCAGCCCAACCTCCACCGGGACAGGGGGCTATGGCTACACCTTC. Translated: CASSPTSTGTGGYGYTF.

This clone was detected only a few times. The rearrangement links TRBV13 to TRBJ2-7; 9 bases match TRBD1. This CDR3 comprises 15 residues. Germline CDR1 is PRHDT and CDR2 is FYEKMQ (reference sequence). Trimming took 4 bases from V and 5 from J; bases not matched to a gene: 9. CDR3 nucleotide sequence: TGTGCCAGCAGCTCTGGGAGGGGACAGGGAAACGAGCAGTACTTC. Protein product: CASSSGRGQGNEQYF.

This rearrangement joins TRBV12-2 to TRBJ2-1; no check of the table's D call, TRBD2, against the DNA was made. TRBV12-2 is described as a pseudogene. This CDR3 has 21 amino acids. CDR3 coding DNA: TGTGCAAGTCGCTTAGCGGAACCGCGGACTAGCGGGGGGCCCAGTCACAATGAGCAGTTCTTC. It codes for CASRLAEPRTSGGPSHNEQFF.

As for this clone: Different DNA sequences within this sample yield the same CDR3. The chain carries TRBV5-1 and TRBJ2-3; perhaps D is TRBD1 or TRBD2 (6 bases each). The CDR3 runs 15 residues. V shed 0 bases and J shed 1 base, with 9 bases lying between them. The germline V gene has CDR1 SGHRS and CDR2 YFSETQ. In nucleotides, the CDR3 is TGCGCCAGCAGCTTGGGGGGGGCCGGCACAGATACGCAGTATTTT. As protein: CASSLGGAGTDTQYF.

The V call is TRBV15, the J call TRBJ2-2; TRBD1 aligns across 7 bases. V lost 2 bases to trimming and J lost 7 bases; unmatched junction nucleotides: 10. The V gene's germline CDR1 is LNHNV and CDR2 YYDKDF (reference sequence). CDR3 length: 16 residues. The CDR3 spells CATSRPRGQFGGELFF. The CDR3 region has the DNA TGTGCCACCAGCAGACCCCGGGGACAGTTTGGCGGGGAGCTGTTTTTT.

The CDR3 loop reads CASGLTLFPEVPKSDEQFF. In DNA, the CDR3 is TGTGCTAGTGGTCTCACCCTGTTTCCCGAGGTCCCCAAAAGCGATGAGCAGTTCTTC. V is TRBV12-5 and J is TRBJ2-1; D gene unclear. V was clipped by 5 bases and J by 8 bases, with 31 bases between them. CDR3 length equals 19 residues. CDR1 and CDR2 (germline): LGHNT, FRNRAP.

The chain couples TRBV5-1 to TRBJ1-1, with D unresolved. The CDR3 length is 14 residues. V was shortened by 2 bases and J by 1 base, with 9 bases between the two germline ends. Germline V gene data show CDR1 as SGHRS and CDR2 as YFSETQ. This chain's CDR3 is CASSFTDGNTEAFF. DNA of the CDR3: TGCGCCAGCAGCTTCACCGACGGGAACACTGAAGCTTTCTTT.

This chain connects TRBV19 to TRBJ2-2, with D unclear. V lost 5 bases and J 8 bases, leaving 9 bases between the germline ends. CDR1 is LNHDA, CDR2 SQIVND, per germline (reference sequence). The length of the CDR3 is 12 residues. The CDR3 loop reads CASSPGPGELFF. The CDR3 DNA is TGTGCCAGTAGTCCAGGACCTGGGGAGCTGTTTTTT. Combining the CDR3 with reference TRBV19 and TRBJ2-2 gives the whole variable domain DGGITQSPKYLFRKEGQNVTLSCEQNLNHDAMYWYRQDPGQGLRLIYYSQIVNDFQKGDIAEGYSVSREKKESFPLTVTSAQKNPTAFYLCASSPGPGELFFGEGSRLTVL.

The chain combines TRBV5-6 with TRBJ2-5, with 8 bases fitting TRBD2. The germline CDR1 and CDR2 sequences are SGHDT and YYEEEE. The CDR3 covers 13 residues. With 3 bases clipped from V and 5 bases from J, the junction kept 3 bases outside the gene matches. The CDR3 coding sequence is TGTGCCAGCAGCTCCGGGGGGGTGGAGACCCAGTACTTC. This translates into CASSSGGVETQYF.

CDR3 in DNA: TGTGCCAGTAGCCCCAGCTCTAGAGAGCAGTACTTC. It specifies CASSPSSREQYF. This chain connects TRBV12-3 or TRBV12-4 to TRBJ2-7; D is undetermined. Trimming cost V 9 bases and J 7 bases, with 16 bases left between them. This CDR3 is 12 amino acids long.

This clone has only a few counts. The rearrangement links TRBV14 to TRBJ2-7; D gene ambiguous. Germline CDR1 reads SGHDN; CDR2 reads FVKESK. CDR3 length equals 14 residues. V dropped 0 bases and J dropped 6 bases, with 12 bases sitting between them. For the CDR3, the DNA is TGTGCCAGCAGCCAAGATTGGGCAGGTCGCGAGCAGTACTTC. It yields the protein CASSQDWAGREQYF.